One and the same sample provided the 19 T cell receptor beta chains below, sequenced in a study of T cells in Graves' hyperthyroidism and ophthalmopathy. TCR beta CDR3 region amplification was performed from RNA transcripts. Initially, a first-round RT-PCR of the TCR CDR3 employed the HTBI primer set. TCRdb ran MiXCR on the multiplex PCR reads and lists one entry per CDR3 protein. Of under 400,000 distinct CDR3 sequences listed, 15% to 20% were seen once; the top ten hold 15%. Sequencing was carried out using blood. These receptors all come from a woman aged 40 to 50 with Graves' ophthalmopathy.

This clonotype came up many times. The CDR3 spells CASSESLRNTEAFF. CDR3 coding DNA: TGTGCCAGCAGTGAATCGCTGAGAAACACTGAAGCTTTCTTT. V usage is TRBV6-1 and J usage is TRBJ1-1; D is unresolved. V shed 2 bases and J shed 2 bases, with 9 bases lying between them. This CDR3 is built from 14 residues. The V gene's germline CDR1 is MNHNS and CDR2 SASEGT.

There are many counts of this clonotype. The CDR3 loop is CASSLKWRGDSYEQYF. CDR3 sequence (DNA): TGTGCCAGCAGTTTAAAGTGGCGTGGTGACTCCTACGAGCAGTACTTC. The chain links TRBV27 to TRBJ2-7; D uncertain. The CDR3 loop spans 16 amino acids. Per the germline V gene, CDR1 is MNHEY and CDR2 is SMNVEV (reference sequence). V was shortened by 2 bases and J by 0 bases, with 14 bases between the two germline ends.

V usage is TRBV4-3 and J usage is TRBJ2-7, with D hard to call. Germline V gene sequence: CDR1 LGHNA, CDR2 YSLEER. The germline V and J ends were trimmed by 0 bases and 2 bases, with 8 bases remaining between them. The CDR3 runs to 14 residues. The CDR3, as DNA: TGCGCCAGCAGCCAAGATTTTAGGGCCTACGAGCAGTACTTC. Protein product: CASSQDFRAYEQYF.

The rearrangement links TRBV6-1 to TRBJ2-7; possibly TRBD2 for D (6 bases). The CDR3 runs 16 residues. V was shortened by 3 bases and J by 2 bases, with 17 bases between the two germline ends. Germline V lookup: CDR1 MNHNS, CDR2 SASEGT. The CDR3 sequence is CASSDVVHSGAYEQYF. Written as DNA, the CDR3 is TGTGCCAGCAGTGATGTGGTACATTCGGGGGCCTACGAGCAGTACTTC.

This clonotype was recorded many times. The rearrangement links TRBV6-1 to TRBJ1-2; the match to TRBD1 covers 7 bases. Unmatched junction bases numbered 4, after V lost 9 bases and J lost 0 bases. Germline V CDR1 and CDR2: MNHNS, SASEGT. There are 13 residues in the CDR3. The CDR3 sequence: CASTTGSNYGYTF. The CDR3 nucleotides are TGTGCCAGTACGACAGGGTCTAACTATGGCTACACCTTC.

This clonotype occurred many times. The rearrangement uses TRBV28 and TRBJ1-1, with D hard to call. The V gene's germline CDR1 is MDHEN and CDR2 SYDVKM. The CDR3 contains 17 residues. The ends were cut back, 3 bases at V and 2 bases at J, with 19 bases in the middle. CDR3 DNA sequence: TGTGCCAGCAGTTTGATAGTGTATGCAGGAACAAACACTGAAGCTTTCTTT. This translates into CASSLIVYAGTNTEAFF.

This clonotype was recorded at least ten times. The rearrangement uses TRBV12-3 or TRBV12-4 and TRBJ1-1; TRBD1 matches 7 bases. With V trimmed by 7 bases and J by 3 bases, 5 bases remained unmatched. This CDR3 spans 13 amino acids. CDR3 DNA sequence: TGTGCCAGCACCCGGGACAGACACACTGAAGCTTTCTTT. This sequence encodes CASTRDRHTEAFF.

The sample holds many counts of this clonotype. The chain couples TRBV28 to TRBJ2-2; 8 bases agree with TRBD2. Germline values: CDR1 MDHEN, CDR2 SYDVKM. Losses at the gene ends were 6 bases for V and 3 bases for J; bases not matched to a gene: 9. This CDR3 has 16 amino acids. CDR3: CASRGPGGVHTGELFF. The CDR3, as DNA: TGTGCCAGCAGGGGCCCGGGGGGGGTCCACACCGGGGAGCTGTTTTTT.

Ten or more counts support this clonotype. The chain employs TRBV27 and TRBJ1-2; no reliable D call. In germline, CDR1 is MNHEY, CDR2 SMNVEV (reference sequence). The CDR3 sequence is 16 residues long. V was pared by 5 bases and J by 3 bases, with 19 bases between. The CDR3 nucleotides are TGTGCCAGCAGTCCCCGAGAGGGTTTCGGATACTATGGCTACACCTTC. Its protein is CASSPREGFGYYGYTF.

This clonotype was recorded many times. The chain joins TRBV4-1 to TRBJ1-1; D uncertain. The CDR3 consists of 15 residues. Germline lookup yields CDR1 MGHRA and CDR2 YSYEKL. V shed 0 bases and J shed 4 bases, with 12 bases lying between them. CDR3 sequence (DNA): TGCGCCAGCAGCCAAGAAGGAGGGCATGTCACTGAAGCTTTCTTT. It encodes CASSQEGGHVTEAFF.

The table lists this clonotype with many counts. The chain has TRBV2 and TRBJ1-2; D may be TRBD1 (6 bases). Germline loops: CDR1 SNHLY, CDR2 FYNNEI. The CDR3 contains 14 residues. The V gene lost 3 bases and the J gene lost 5 bases, with 13 bases spanning the gap. The CDR3 nucleotides are TGTGCCAGCAGTGAGGGGACAACGGTTTATGGCTACACCTTC. Residues: CASSEGTTVYGYTF.

This clonotype was picked up many times. The chain has TRBV7-2 and TRBJ2-5; 7 bases are shared with TRBD1. Germline V gives CDR1 SGHTA, CDR2 FQGNSA. The CDR3 has 16 residues. J lost 1 base, V lost 1 base, and 6 bases had no gene match. Here the CDR3 DNA reads TGTGCCAGCAGCTTAGAGCCGACAGGGTTCCAAGAGACCCAGTACTTC. Translated: CASSLEPTGFQETQYF.

The V and J genes are TRBV11-2 and TRBJ2-2, with D possibly TRBD2 on 6 matching bases. Deletions cut 1 base from V and 4 bases from J, with 19 bases between. The germline CDR1 and CDR2 sequences are SGHAT and FQNNGV. This CDR3 has 18 residues. The CDR3 DNA follows: TGTGCCAGCAGCTTAGGACGAAAGTTCCAGGGAGGCACCGGGGAGCTGTTTTTT. Its translation is CASSLGRKFQGGTGELFF.

This clonotype was counted at least ten times. This chain uses TRBV15 with TRBJ1-5, with TRBD1 identical over 9 bases. The CDR3 totals 15 residues. Germline V CDR1 and CDR2: LNHNV, YYDKDF (reference sequence). V trimming: 3 bases; J trimming: 3 bases; junction bases outside the gene matches: 3. CDR3 sequence: CATSRYRGLNQPQHF. The CDR3 DNA is TGTGCCACCAGCAGGTACAGGGGGCTCAATCAGCCCCAGCATTTT.

This clonotype occurred many times. The chain couples TRBV4-1 to TRBJ1-1; no clear D. This CDR3 region has 16 residues. V dropped 0 bases and J dropped 0 bases, with 11 bases sitting between them. Germline V gene sequence: CDR1 MGHRA, CDR2 YSYEKL. The CDR3 region has the DNA TGCGCCAGCAGCCAAGATCCCGGCAGCCTGAACACTGAAGCTTTCTTT. Encoded protein: CASSQDPGSLNTEAFF.

This clonotype was seen many times. The chain carries TRBV12-3 or TRBV12-4 and TRBJ2-5, with D unresolved. V lost 6 bases, J lost 2 bases, and 10 bases lay in between. The CDR3 contains 13 residues. In nucleotides, the CDR3 is TGTGCCAGCAGCAAGGAGATTCAAGAGACCCAGTACTTC. Amino acids: CASSKEIQETQYF.

This clonotype was seen many times. The chain couples TRBV20-1 to TRBJ2-7, with D hard to call. Germline V gene sequence: CDR1 DFQATT, CDR2 SNEGSKA (reference sequence). This CDR3 has 12 residues. Trimming took off 3 bases at V and 3 bases at J, with 9 bases between the two ends. The CDR3 nucleotides read TGCAGTGCTAGTAACATAGACTACGAGCAGTACTTC. Amino acid sequence: CSASNIDYEQYF.

This clonotype was seen repeatedly, ten times or more. V and J are TRBV6-5 and TRBJ1-1, with a possible D match to TRBD1 (5 bases). Germline CDR1 and CDR2: MNHEY and SVGAGI. V lost 1 base and J lost 0, with 15 bases in between. This CDR3 spans 17 amino acids. The CDR3 loop is CASSYYGKLGVNTEAFF. The CDR3 coding sequence is TGTGCCAGCAGTTACTATGGAAAACTGGGGGTGAACACTGAAGCTTTCTTT.

The sample holds many counts of this clonotype. The chain uses TRBV6-4 and TRBJ2-7; D is ambiguous. Germline V CDR1 and CDR2: MRHNA, SNTAGT. Trimming cost V 4 bases and J 2 bases, with 12 bases left between them. The CDR3 has 14 residues. The CDR3 sequence: CASSVGSGAYEQYF. The CDR3 DNA is TGTGCCAGCAGTGTAGGCTCAGGCGCCTACGAGCAGTACTTC.